The present T cell receptor beta chain was sequenced within a study of blood T cell repertoires in COVID-19. Study as a whole: There were acute and convalescent COVID-19 samples, and they came from the United States, Italy and Spain. T cells, B-cell-depleted T cells, or PBMCs provided the cDNA or gDNA that served as material.

Per germline, CDR1 LNHDA and CDR2 SQIVND (reference sequence). The CDR3 runs to 13 residues. The V and J ends lost 6 bases and 8 bases respectively, with 16 bases between them. The authors' processing: Cell counts per sample came from amplifying reference gene primers. Repertoires were generated with immunoSEQ multiplex PCR, while TCRdb's copy carries only in-frame clones and drops some. Clonal size and the V and J genes are those of that table, whereas D and trimming came from the DNA. Among about 380,000 clones listed, roughly 77% were seen once. The sequence was collected from a human donor with acute or convalescent COVID-19. The donor label of this sample is uncertain. V is TRBV19 and J is TRBJ1-2, with D possibly TRBD1 on 6 matching bases. Sequencing input: peripheral blood. The CDR3 region has the DNA TGTGCCAGTAGATGGAGGCCGCAGGGGGGCTACACCTTC. It is translated as CASRWRPQGGYTF.